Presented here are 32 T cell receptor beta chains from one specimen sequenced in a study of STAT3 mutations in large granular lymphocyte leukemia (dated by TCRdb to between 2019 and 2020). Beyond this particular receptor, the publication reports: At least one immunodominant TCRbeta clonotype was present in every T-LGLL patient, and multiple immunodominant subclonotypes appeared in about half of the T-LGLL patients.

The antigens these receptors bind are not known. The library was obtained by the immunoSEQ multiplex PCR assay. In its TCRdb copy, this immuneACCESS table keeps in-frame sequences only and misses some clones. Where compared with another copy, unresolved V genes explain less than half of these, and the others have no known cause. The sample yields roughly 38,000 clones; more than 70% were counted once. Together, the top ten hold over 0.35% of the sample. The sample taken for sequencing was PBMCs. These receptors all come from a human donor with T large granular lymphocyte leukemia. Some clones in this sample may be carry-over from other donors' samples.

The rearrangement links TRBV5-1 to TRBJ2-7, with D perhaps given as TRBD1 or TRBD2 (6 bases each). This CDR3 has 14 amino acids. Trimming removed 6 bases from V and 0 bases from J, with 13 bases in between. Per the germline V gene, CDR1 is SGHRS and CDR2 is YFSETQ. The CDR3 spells CASKGGLSSYEQYF. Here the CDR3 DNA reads TGCGCCAGCAAGGGGGGACTCAGCTCCTACGAGCAGTACTTC. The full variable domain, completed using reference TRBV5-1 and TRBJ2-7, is KAGVTQTPRYLIKTRGQQVTLSCSPISGHRSVSWYQQTPGQGLQFLFEYFSETQRNKGNFPGRFSGRQFSNSRSEMNVSTLELGDSALYLCASKGGLSSYEQYFGPGTRLTVT.

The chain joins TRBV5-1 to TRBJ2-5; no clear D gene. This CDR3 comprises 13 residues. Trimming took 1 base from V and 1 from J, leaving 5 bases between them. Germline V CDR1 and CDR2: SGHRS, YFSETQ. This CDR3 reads CASSLLSQETQYF. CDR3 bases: TGCGCCAGCAGCTTGCTAAGCCAAGAGACCCAGTACTTC.

CDR3 loop: CASSSIPGQSSGNTIYF. Here the CDR3 DNA reads TGTGCCAGCTCATCTATCCCGGGACAGAGCTCTGGAAACACCATATATTTT. This chain joins TRBV18 and TRBJ1-3; 7 bases map to TRBD1. Trimming removed 5 bases from V and 0 bases from J; junction bases left unmatched: 10. Germline-derived CDR1 and CDR2 are KGHSH and LQKENI. This CDR3 spans 17 amino acids.

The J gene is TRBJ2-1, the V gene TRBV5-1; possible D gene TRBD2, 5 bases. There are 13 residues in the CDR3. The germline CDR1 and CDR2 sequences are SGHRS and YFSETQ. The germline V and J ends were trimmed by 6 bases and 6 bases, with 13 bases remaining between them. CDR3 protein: CASKPLVSNEQFF. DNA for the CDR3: TGCGCCAGCAAACCACTAGTTAGCAATGAGCAGTTCTTC.

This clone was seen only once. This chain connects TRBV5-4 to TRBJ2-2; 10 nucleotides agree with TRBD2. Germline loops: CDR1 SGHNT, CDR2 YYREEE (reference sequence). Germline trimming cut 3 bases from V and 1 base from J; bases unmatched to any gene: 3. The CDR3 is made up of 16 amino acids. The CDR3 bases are TGTGCCAGCAGCTCCAGACTAGCGGGGAACACCGGGGAGCTGTTTTTT. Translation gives CASSSRLAGNTGELFF. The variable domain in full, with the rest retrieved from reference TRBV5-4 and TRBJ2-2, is ETGVTQSPTHLIKTRGQQVTLRCSSQSGHNTVSWYQQALGQGPQFIFQYYREEENGRGNFPPRFSGLQFPNYSSELNVNALELDDSALYLCASSSRLAGNTGELFFGEGSRLTVL.

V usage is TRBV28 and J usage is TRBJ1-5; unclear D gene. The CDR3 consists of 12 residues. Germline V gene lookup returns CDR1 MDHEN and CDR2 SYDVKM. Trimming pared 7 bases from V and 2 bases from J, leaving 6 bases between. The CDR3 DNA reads TGTGCCAGCATAAGGGGCAATCAGCCCCAGCATTTT. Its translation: CASIRGNQPQHF.

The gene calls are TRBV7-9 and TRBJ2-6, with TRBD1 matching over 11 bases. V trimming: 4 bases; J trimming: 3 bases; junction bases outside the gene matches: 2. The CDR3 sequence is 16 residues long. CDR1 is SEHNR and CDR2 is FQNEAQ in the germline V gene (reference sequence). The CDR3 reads CASSWTGGGGANVLTF. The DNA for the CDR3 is TGTGCCAGCAGCTGGACAGGGGGCGGTGGGGCCAACGTCCTGACTTTC.

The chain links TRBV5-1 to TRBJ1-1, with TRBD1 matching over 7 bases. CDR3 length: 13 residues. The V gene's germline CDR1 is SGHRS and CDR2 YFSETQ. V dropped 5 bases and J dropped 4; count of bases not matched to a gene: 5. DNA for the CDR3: TGCGCCAGCAGGACAGGGCTGTCCACTGAAGCTTTCTTT. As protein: CASRTGLSTEAFF.

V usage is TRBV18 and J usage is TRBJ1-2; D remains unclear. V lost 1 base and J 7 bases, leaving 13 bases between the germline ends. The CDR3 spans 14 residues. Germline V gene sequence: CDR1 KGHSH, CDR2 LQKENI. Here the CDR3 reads CASSPQTPPTGYTF. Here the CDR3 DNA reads TGTGCCAGCTCACCACAGACTCCGCCAACTGGCTACACCTTC. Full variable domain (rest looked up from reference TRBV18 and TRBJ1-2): NAGVMQNPRHLVRRRGQEARLRCSPMKGHSHVYWYRQLPEEGLKFMVYLQKENIIDESGMPKERFSAEFPKEGPSILRIQQVVRGDSAAYFCASSPQTPPTGYTFGSGTRLTVV.

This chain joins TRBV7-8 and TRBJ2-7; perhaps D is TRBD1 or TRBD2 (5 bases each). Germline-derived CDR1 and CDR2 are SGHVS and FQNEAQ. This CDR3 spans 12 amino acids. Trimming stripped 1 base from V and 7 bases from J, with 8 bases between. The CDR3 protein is CASSLGGWEQYF. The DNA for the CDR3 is TGTGCCAGCAGCTTAGGGGGGTGGGAGCAGTACTTC.

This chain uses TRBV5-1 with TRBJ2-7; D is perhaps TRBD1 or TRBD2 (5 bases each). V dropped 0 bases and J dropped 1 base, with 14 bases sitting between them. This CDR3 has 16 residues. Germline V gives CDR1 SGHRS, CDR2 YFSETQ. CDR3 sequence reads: CASSLDTGTPSYEQYF. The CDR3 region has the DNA TGCGCCAGCAGCTTGGACACCGGGACGCCATCCTACGAGCAGTACTTC.

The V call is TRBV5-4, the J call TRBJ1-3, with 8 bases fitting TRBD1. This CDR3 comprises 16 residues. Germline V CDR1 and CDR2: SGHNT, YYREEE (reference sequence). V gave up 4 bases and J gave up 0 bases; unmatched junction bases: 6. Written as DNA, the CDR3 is TGTGCCAGCAGCCCCGGGGGACAGGTCTCTGGAAACACCATATATTTT. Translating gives CASSPGGQVSGNTIYF.

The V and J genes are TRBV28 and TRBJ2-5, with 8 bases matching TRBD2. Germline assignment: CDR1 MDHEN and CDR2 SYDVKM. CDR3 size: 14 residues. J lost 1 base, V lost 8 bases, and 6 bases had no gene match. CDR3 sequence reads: CASSTSALQETQYF. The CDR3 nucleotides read TGTGCCAGCTCGACTAGCGCACTCCAAGAGACCCAGTACTTC.

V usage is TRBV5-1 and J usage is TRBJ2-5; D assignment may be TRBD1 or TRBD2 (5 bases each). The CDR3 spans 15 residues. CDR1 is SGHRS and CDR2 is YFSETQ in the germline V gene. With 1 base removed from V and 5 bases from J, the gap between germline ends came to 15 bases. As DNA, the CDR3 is TGCGCCAGCAGCTTGACGGCAGGGACCCCGGAGACCCAGTACTTC. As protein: CASSLTAGTPETQYF.

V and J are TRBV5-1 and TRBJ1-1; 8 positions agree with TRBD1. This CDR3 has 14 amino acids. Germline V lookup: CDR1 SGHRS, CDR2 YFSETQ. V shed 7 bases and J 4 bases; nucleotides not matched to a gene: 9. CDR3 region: CASGNGGQATEAFF. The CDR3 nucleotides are TGCGCCAGCGGCAACGGGGGACAGGCCACTGAAGCTTTCTTT.

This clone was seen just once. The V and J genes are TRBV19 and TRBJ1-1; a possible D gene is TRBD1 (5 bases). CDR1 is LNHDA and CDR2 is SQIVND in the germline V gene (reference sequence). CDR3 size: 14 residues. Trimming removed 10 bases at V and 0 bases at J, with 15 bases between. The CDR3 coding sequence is TGTGCCACCGGGGCCCAACGGATGAACACTGAAGCTTTCTTT. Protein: CATGAQRMNTEAFF.

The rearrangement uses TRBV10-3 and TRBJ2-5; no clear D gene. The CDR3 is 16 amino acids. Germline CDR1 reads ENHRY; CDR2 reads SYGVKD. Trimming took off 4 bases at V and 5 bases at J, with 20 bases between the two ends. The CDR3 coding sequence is TGTGCCATCAGTGTGGGGATAGATGACATGGGGGAGACCCAGTACTTC. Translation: CAISVGIDDMGETQYF.

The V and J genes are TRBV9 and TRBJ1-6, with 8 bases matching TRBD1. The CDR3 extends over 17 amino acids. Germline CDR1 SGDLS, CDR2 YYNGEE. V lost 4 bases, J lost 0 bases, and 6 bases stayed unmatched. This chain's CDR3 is CASSIGTGSSYNSPLHF. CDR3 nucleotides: TGTGCCAGCAGCATCGGGACAGGTAGCTCCTATAATTCACCCCTCCACTTT.

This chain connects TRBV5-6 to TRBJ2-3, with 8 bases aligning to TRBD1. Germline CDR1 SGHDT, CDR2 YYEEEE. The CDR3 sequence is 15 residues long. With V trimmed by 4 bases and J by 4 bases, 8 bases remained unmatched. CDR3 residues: CASSANGQGSDTQYF. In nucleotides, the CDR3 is TGTGCCAGCAGCGCCAACGGACAGGGTTCAGATACGCAGTATTTT.

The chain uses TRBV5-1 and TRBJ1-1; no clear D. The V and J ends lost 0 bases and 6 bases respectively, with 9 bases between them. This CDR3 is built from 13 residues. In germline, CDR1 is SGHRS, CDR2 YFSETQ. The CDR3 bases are TGCGCCAGCAGCTTGGCCGTGGCAGCTGAAGCTTTCTTT. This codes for CASSLAVAAEAFF.

DNA of the CDR3: TGTGCCAGCAGCTTGTTAGCCGGGACAGGGGATCAGCCCCAGCATTTT. Translating gives CASSLLAGTGDQPQHF. The chain carries TRBV5-6 and TRBJ1-5; 10 nucleotides line up with TRBD1. CDR1 is SGHDT and CDR2 is YYEEEE in the germline V gene. The CDR3 runs to 16 residues. Trimming at V came to 1 base and at J to 5 bases, leaving 6 bases not matched to a gene.

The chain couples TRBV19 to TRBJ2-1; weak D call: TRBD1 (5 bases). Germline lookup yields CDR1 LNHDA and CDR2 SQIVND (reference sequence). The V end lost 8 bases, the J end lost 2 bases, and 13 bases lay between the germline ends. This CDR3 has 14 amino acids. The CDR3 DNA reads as TGTGCCAGTGAATCCAGGGTAACCTACAATGAGCAGTTCTTC. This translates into CASESRVTYNEQFF.

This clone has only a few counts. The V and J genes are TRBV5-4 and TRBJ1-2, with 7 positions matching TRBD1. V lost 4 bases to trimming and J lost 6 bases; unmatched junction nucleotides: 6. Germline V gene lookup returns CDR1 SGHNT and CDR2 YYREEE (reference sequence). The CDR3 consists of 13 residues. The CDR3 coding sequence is TGTGCCAGCAGCAAGACAGGGAATGATGGCTACACCTTC. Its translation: CASSKTGNDGYTF.

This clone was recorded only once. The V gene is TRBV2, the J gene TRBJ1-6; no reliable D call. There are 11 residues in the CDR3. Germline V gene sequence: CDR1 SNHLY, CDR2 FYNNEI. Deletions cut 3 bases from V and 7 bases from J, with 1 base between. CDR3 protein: CASSENSPLHF. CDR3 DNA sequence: TGTGCCAGCAGTGAGAATTCACCCCTCCACTTT.

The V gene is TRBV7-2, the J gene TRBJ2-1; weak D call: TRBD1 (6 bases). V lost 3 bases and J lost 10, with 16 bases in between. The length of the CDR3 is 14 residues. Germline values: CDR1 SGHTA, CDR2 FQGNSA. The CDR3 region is CASSFETGPREQFF. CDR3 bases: TGTGCCAGCAGCTTTGAGACAGGCCCCAGGGAGCAGTTCTTC.

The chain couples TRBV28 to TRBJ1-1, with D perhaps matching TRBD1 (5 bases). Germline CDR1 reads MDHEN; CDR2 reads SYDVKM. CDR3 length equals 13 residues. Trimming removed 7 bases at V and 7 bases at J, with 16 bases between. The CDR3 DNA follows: TGTGCCAGCACCGTAGACGCGGGGGTTGAAGCTTTCTTT. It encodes CASTVDAGVEAFF.

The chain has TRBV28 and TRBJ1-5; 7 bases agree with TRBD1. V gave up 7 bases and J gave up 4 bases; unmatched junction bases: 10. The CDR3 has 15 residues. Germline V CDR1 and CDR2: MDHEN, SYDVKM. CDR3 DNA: TGTGCCAGCACCTCGGGACAGAGGCGGAATCAGCCCCAGCATTTT. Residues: CASTSGQRRNQPQHF.

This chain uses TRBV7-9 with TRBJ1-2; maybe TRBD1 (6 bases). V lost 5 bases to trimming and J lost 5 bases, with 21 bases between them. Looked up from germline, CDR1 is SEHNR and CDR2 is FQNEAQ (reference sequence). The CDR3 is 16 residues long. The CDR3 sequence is CASSPGAGRSFYGYTF. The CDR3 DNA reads TGTGCCAGCAGCCCAGGGGCCGGCCGCTCTTTTTATGGCTACACCTTC.

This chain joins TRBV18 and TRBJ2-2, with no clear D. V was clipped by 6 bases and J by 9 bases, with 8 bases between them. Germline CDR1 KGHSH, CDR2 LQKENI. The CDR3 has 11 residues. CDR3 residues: CASSRNRELFF. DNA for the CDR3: TGTGCCAGCTCCCGCAACCGGGAGCTGTTTTTT.

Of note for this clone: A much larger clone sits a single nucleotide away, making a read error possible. CDR3 in amino acids: CASSPGTDNSPLHF. In nucleotides, the CDR3 is TGTGCCAGCAGCCCCGGGACAGATAATTCACCCCTCCACTTT. The chain links TRBV2 to TRBJ1-6; 7 bases match TRBD1. Germline V lookup: CDR1 SNHLY, CDR2 FYNNEI. The J segment lost 5 bases and the V segment lost 6 bases, leaving 4 bases of the junction unmatched. The CDR3 runs to 14 residues.

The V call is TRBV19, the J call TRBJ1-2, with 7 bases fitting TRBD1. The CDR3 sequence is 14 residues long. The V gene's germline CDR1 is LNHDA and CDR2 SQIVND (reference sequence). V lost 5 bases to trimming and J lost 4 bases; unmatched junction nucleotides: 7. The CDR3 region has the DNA TGTGCCAGTAGTCCCCGGGACAGCGGCTATGGCTACACCTTC. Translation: CASSPRDSGYGYTF.

In DNA form, the CDR3 reads TGTGCCAGCAGCTTAGCCGCGACAGGGGTGGCCTATGGCTACACCTTC. It translates to CASSLAATGVAYGYTF. The chain is built from TRBV11-2 and TRBJ1-2; TRBD1 matches 8 bases. Germline loops: CDR1 SGHAT, CDR2 FQNNGV. The CDR3 is made up of 16 amino acids. The trim removed 1 base at V and 4 bases at J, leaving 8 bases unmatched.